Shown below are 19 T cell receptor beta chains from a single sample sequenced in a study of Graves' ophthalmopathy and Graves' hyperthyroidism. The authors amplified TCR beta CDR3 regions from RNA transcripts. The first-round RT-PCR employed HTBI primers together with the Qiagen OneStep RT-PCR kit. A multiplex PCR was then performed as the second round. TCRdb recomputed calls from the multiplex PCR reads with MiXCR, one row per CDR3 protein. The table shows about 210,000 distinct CDR3 sequences, with approximately 29% occurring only once. Input material: peripheral blood. The origin of the receptors is a man between 50 and 59 years old with Graves' ophthalmopathy.

This chain joins TRBV6-5 and TRBJ2-5; 7 nucleotides match TRBD2. CDR3 size: 15 residues. V dropped 4 bases and J dropped 7; count of bases not matched to a gene: 12. From germline, CDR1 is MNHEY and CDR2 SVGAGI. CDR3 sequence (DNA): TGTGCCAGCAGTTTAGCCCGGGGGGTTGTATGGACCCAGTACTTC. Encoded protein: CASSLARGVVWTQYF.

This clonotype was seen repeatedly, ten times or more. At one end the junction does not follow the germline gene, possibly because of a read error. The gene calls are TRBV27 and TRBJ2-7; 7 bases align to TRBD2. The CDR3 contains 12 residues. The germline gives CDR1 MNHEY, CDR2 SMNVEV (reference sequence). CDR3 DNA sequence: TGTGCCAGCAGCGGGGGGAACTACGGGCAGTACTTC. Translating it yields CASSGGNYGQYF.

The CDR3 DNA is TGTGCCAGCATCCGGCGGGGGGTGTCCGTGAACACTGAAGCTTTCTTT. It codes for CASIRRGVSVNTEAFF. The chain has TRBV6-1 and TRBJ1-1; maybe TRBD1 (5 bases). The ends were cut back, 7 bases at V and 0 bases at J, with 18 bases in the middle. This CDR3 has 16 amino acids. The germline CDR1 and CDR2 sequences are MNHNS and SASEGT.

The chain carries TRBV30 and TRBJ1-1; unclear D gene. V dropped 5 bases and J dropped 4 bases, with 8 bases sitting between them. The CDR3 runs to 11 residues. Germline loops: CDR1 GTSNPN, CDR2 SVGIG (reference sequence). The CDR3 DNA reads TGTGCCTGGGCCCCGCGCACTGAAGCTTTCTTT. This encodes CAWAPRTEAFF.

The chain combines TRBV6-1 with TRBJ1-1; D gene uncertain. Germline V CDR1 and CDR2: MNHNS, SASEGT. With 2 bases removed from V and 1 base from J, the gap between germline ends came to 5 bases. The CDR3 totals 13 residues. CDR3 in amino acids: CASSESWNTEAFF. The CDR3 region has the DNA TGTGCCAGCAGTGAAAGTTGGAACACTGAAGCTTTCTTT.

The table lists this clonotype with many counts. The rearrangement links TRBV2 to TRBJ2-2, with D perhaps assigned TRBD1 or TRBD2 (6 bases each). The V end was cut by 2 bases, the J end by 4 bases, with 11 bases between. The germline V gene has CDR1 SNHLY and CDR2 FYNNEI. The CDR3 has 15 residues. The CDR3 bases are TGTGCCAGCAGTGAAACAGGGAGGTTCACCGGGGAGCTGTTTTTT. Amino acids: CASSETGRFTGELFF.

In this sample, this clonotype turned up many times. This rearrangement joins TRBV6-4 to TRBJ1-2, with 11 bases identical to TRBD1. In germline, CDR1 is MRHNA, CDR2 SNTAGT. The CDR3 is 14 amino acids. V was pared by 6 bases and J by 4 bases, with 4 bases of the junction left unmatched. The DNA of the CDR3 is TGTGCCAGCAGAAGGACAGGGGGCGGCTATGGCTACACCTTC. Its protein product is CASRRTGGGYGYTF.

The chain is built from TRBV6-2 or TRBV6-3 and TRBJ2-5; tentative D call: TRBD2 (5 bases). The DNA matches TRBJ2-7 better at its end, which makes the J call doubtful. Germline CDR1 and CDR2: MNHEY and SVGEGT. This CDR3 spans 14 amino acids. The chain's CDR3 is CASMRVVASYEQYF. The CDR3 region has the DNA TGTGCCAGCATGAGGGTTGTGGCCTCCTACGAGCAGTACTTC.

This clonotype has just a few counts. V and J are TRBV12-3 or TRBV12-4 and TRBJ1-1, with 7 bases fitting TRBD1. The CDR3 length is 15 residues. The J segment lost 0 bases and the V segment lost 4 bases, leaving 5 bases of the junction unmatched. CDR3 region: CASSSRDSLNTEAFF. DNA of the CDR3: TGTGCCAGCAGTTCCCGGGACAGCCTGAACACTGAAGCTTTCTTT.

This clonotype was recorded at least ten times. The gene calls are TRBV6-5 and TRBJ1-1; D call uncertain. Germline loops: CDR1 MNHEY, CDR2 SVGAGI. The CDR3 runs to 13 residues. V was shortened by 5 bases and J by 0 bases, with 7 bases between the two germline ends. DNA for the CDR3: TGTGCCAGCAGTCAGAGCCTGAACACTGAAGCTTTCTTT. Protein product: CASSQSLNTEAFF.

DNA of the CDR3: TGTGCCAGCAGTTACTCCCTAGGATCCAGCCCTGAAGCTTTCTTT. Translated, it gives CASSYSLGSSPEAFF. The V gene is TRBV6-2 or TRBV6-3, the J gene TRBJ1-1; D gene unclear. CDR3 length: 15 residues. Trimming shortened V by 0 bases and J by 6 bases, and 14 bases separated the two germline ends. The germline V gene has CDR1 MNHEY and CDR2 SVGEGT.

This clonotype was observed at least ten times. The V call is TRBV19, the J call TRBJ1-1; D gene ambiguous. The CDR3 totals 15 residues. CDR1 is LNHDA and CDR2 is SQIVND in the germline V gene (reference sequence). Trimming took 3 bases from V and 4 from J, leaving 15 bases between them. The CDR3 spells CASSISPGGSTEAFF. The CDR3 DNA reads TGTGCCAGTAGTATCTCTCCGGGAGGGAGCACTGAAGCTTTCTTT.

This clonotype was detected many times. The V call is TRBV6-5, the J call TRBJ2-5, with D perhaps matching TRBD1 (7 bases). V dropped 3 bases and J dropped 2 bases, with 13 bases sitting between them. The CDR3 is 15 amino acids. Germline CDR1 reads MNHEY; CDR2 reads SVGAGI. The DNA of the CDR3 is TGTGCCAGCAGTTATGGGGCAGGGGGGCAAGAGACCCAGTACTTC. Its translation: CASSYGAGGQETQYF.

This clonotype showed up many times. The chain couples TRBV28 to TRBJ2-6; 9 bases are shared with TRBD1. Trimming cost V 5 bases and J 0 bases; bases outside gene matches: 5. Looked up from germline, CDR1 is MDHEN and CDR2 is SYDVKM. This CDR3 is built from 17 residues. The DNA of the CDR3 is TGTGCCAGCAGTCTTATACAGGGGGCCTCTGGGGCCAACGTCCTGACTTTC. It translates to CASSLIQGASGANVLTF.

This clonotype has ten or more counts. The chain employs TRBV6-2 or TRBV6-3 and TRBJ1-5, with TRBD1 as a possible D gene (5 bases). CDR1 and CDR2 (germline): MNHEY, SVGEGT. The CDR3 sequence is 15 residues long. V shed 5 bases and J shed 1 base, with 12 bases lying between them. The CDR3 reads CASSKEWGSNQPQHF. Here the CDR3 DNA reads TGTGCCAGCAGTAAGGAGTGGGGGAGCAATCAGCCCCAGCATTTT.

In this sample, this clonotype turned up many times. The rearrangement links TRBV6-1 to TRBJ2-2; 7 bases line up with TRBD1. CDR1 is MNHNS, CDR2 SASEGT, per germline. The ends lost 5 bases at V and 0 bases at J; junction bases unmatched: 6. The CDR3 spans 16 residues. CDR3 in DNA: TGTGCCAGCAGTCCCGGAACAGGGGCGAACACCGGGGAGCTGTTTTTT. Its protein product is CASSPGTGANTGELFF.

The chain combines TRBV7-3 with TRBJ2-5; perhaps TRBD2 as D (6 bases). V shed 5 bases and J shed 4 bases, with 20 bases lying between them. The CDR3 extends over 16 amino acids. CDR1 and CDR2 (germline): SGHTA, FQGTGA. The CDR3 coding sequence is TGTGCCAGCAGCCCCGGGAGCCTTATTGAGGGAGAGACCCAGTACTTC. Its translation: CASSPGSLIEGETQYF.

Ten or more counts support this clonotype. V usage is TRBV5-1 and J usage is TRBJ2-5; the D gene is possibly TRBD2 (6 bases). Between the trimmed V and J ends, which lost 3 bases and 1 base, there was a span of 22 bases. The length of the CDR3 is 18 residues. Looked up from germline, CDR1 is SGHRS and CDR2 is YFSETQ. CDR3 amino acids: CASSSGVEDYYPQETQYF. The CDR3 DNA reads TGCGCCAGCAGCTCCGGTGTTGAGGACTACTATCCCCAAGAGACCCAGTACTTC.

This clonotype was observed at least ten times. The chain combines TRBV6-2 or TRBV6-3 with TRBJ2-7; 7 bases are a match to TRBD2. CDR1 is MNHEY, CDR2 SVGEGT, per germline. The ends lost 6 bases at V and 3 bases at J; junction bases unmatched: 8. The CDR3 has 14 amino acids. The CDR3 sequence is CASSQDSGGYEQYF. In DNA form, the CDR3 reads TGTGCCAGCAGCCAGGACTCGGGGGGCTACGAGCAGTACTTC.